A selection of T cell receptor beta chains follows, all from one sample in a study of cytomegalovirus exposure and HLA in healthy donors. The data were produced by immunoSEQ multiplex PCR, yet TCRdb's version contains in-frame clones alone and is incomplete. The table includes about 160,000 clones, approximately 87% detected once. Sequenced material: PBMCs. The receptors were gathered from a woman in her 30s in good health and CMV-seronegative. Both conserved end residues are part of each CDR3. Each record gives: J gene, V gene, clone size, D gene, CDR3 length, CDR3 protein, CDR3 DNA. D genes are given only for firm matches. Part of the rows lack a size; the others show once, few, many or a class for expanded clones.

j_call: TRBJ2-3; v_call: TRBV7-2; clone_size: .; d_call: TRBD2; cdr3_length: 12; cdr3_aa: CASSLSAGGQYF; cdr3_nt: TGTGCCAGCAGTTTATCAGCGGGGGGGCAGTATTTT
j_call: TRBJ2-7; v_call: TRBV28; clone_size: .; d_call: .; cdr3_length: 14; cdr3_aa: CASSSVRSSYEQYF; cdr3_nt: TGTGCCAGCAGTTCAGTGAGGAGCTCCTACGAGCAGTACTTC
j_call: TRBJ2-1; v_call: TRBV7-8; clone_size: once; d_call: .; cdr3_length: 11; cdr3_aa: CASSLEYQQFF; cdr3_nt: TGTGCCAGCAGCTTAGAGTACCAGCAGTTCTTC
j_call: TRBJ2-1; v_call: TRBV7-3; clone_size: .; d_call: .; cdr3_length: 13; cdr3_aa: CASSLLGDHEQFF; cdr3_nt: TGTGCCAGCAGCTTACTAGGGGACCATGAGCAGTTCTTC
j_call: TRBJ2-7; v_call: TRBV2; clone_size: .; d_call: .; cdr3_length: 15; cdr3_aa: CASSEGRIYSYEQYF; cdr3_nt: TGTGCCAGCAGTGAAGGCAGGATCTACTCCTACGAGCAGTACTTC
j_call: TRBJ2-5; v_call: TRBV6-1; clone_size: .; d_call: .; cdr3_length: 14; cdr3_aa: CASSEAGWGETQYF; cdr3_nt: TGTGCCAGCAGTGAAGCGGGGTGGGGGGAGACCCAGTACTTC
j_call: TRBJ2-7; v_call: TRBV7-8; clone_size: few; d_call: TRBD2; cdr3_length: 13; cdr3_aa: CASSWGGFHEQYF; cdr3_nt: TGTGCCAGCAGCTGGGGGGGATTCCACGAGCAGTACTTC
j_call: TRBJ1-2; v_call: TRBV28; clone_size: once; d_call: TRBD1; cdr3_length: 18; cdr3_aa: CASTTDRDRGGSLYGYTF; cdr3_nt: TGTGCCAGCACCACGGATAGAGACAGGGGGGGGAGCCTCTATGGCTACACCTTC
j_call: TRBJ1-2; v_call: TRBV5-6; clone_size: .; d_call: .; cdr3_length: 15; cdr3_aa: CASGQTGPRSYGYTF; cdr3_nt: TGTGCCAGCGGCCAAACAGGACCAAGGAGCTATGGCTACACCTTC
j_call: TRBJ1-5; v_call: TRBV25-1; clone_size: many; d_call: .; cdr3_length: 14; cdr3_aa: CASSDPNTGYPQHF; cdr3_nt: TGTGCCAGCAGTGACCCCAATACAGGATACCCCCAGCATTTT
j_call: TRBJ1-2; v_call: TRBV2; clone_size: .; d_call: TRBD1; cdr3_length: 15; cdr3_aa: CASSEEGQTAYGYTF; cdr3_nt: TGTGCCAGCAGTGAAGAGGGACAGACCGCATATGGCTACACCTTC
j_call: TRBJ2-1; v_call: TRBV5-1; clone_size: .; d_call: .; cdr3_length: 13; cdr3_aa: CASSLVAYNEQFF; cdr3_nt: TGCGCCAGCAGCTTGGTAGCTTACAATGAGCAGTTCTTC
j_call: TRBJ1-1; v_call: TRBV11-2; clone_size: .; d_call: .; cdr3_length: 16; cdr3_aa: CASSSALGGGFSEAFF; cdr3_nt: TGTGCCAGCAGCTCAGCATTGGGGGGTGGATTCAGTGAAGCTTTCTTT
j_call: TRBJ2-7; v_call: TRBV27; clone_size: .; d_call: .; cdr3_length: 12; cdr3_aa: CASGQNSYEQYF; cdr3_nt: TGTGCCAGTGGACAGAACTCCTACGAGCAGTACTTC
j_call: TRBJ2-5; v_call: TRBV19; clone_size: .; d_call: .; cdr3_length: 14; cdr3_aa: CASSRAAPTVSVYF; cdr3_nt: TGTGCCAGTAGTAGGGCCGCACCCACTGTATCGGTTTACTTC
j_call: TRBJ1-6; v_call: TRBV14; clone_size: few; d_call: .; cdr3_length: 14; cdr3_aa: CASSLLGVNSPLHF; cdr3_nt: TGTGCCAGCAGCCTACTAGGGGTGAATTCACCCCTCCACTTT
j_call: TRBJ2-6; v_call: TRBV7-2; clone_size: .; d_call: .; cdr3_length: 12; cdr3_aa: CASSPRPNVLTF; cdr3_nt: TGTGCCAGCAGCCCGCGCCCCAACGTCCTGACTTTC
j_call: TRBJ1-5; v_call: TRBV11-2; clone_size: .; d_call: .; cdr3_length: 13; cdr3_aa: CASSLGSGQPQHF; cdr3_nt: TGTGCCAGCAGCTTGGGGTCCGGTCAGCCCCAGCATTTT
j_call: TRBJ2-2; v_call: TRBV5-1; clone_size: .; d_call: .; cdr3_length: 14; cdr3_aa: CASSLTGIGGELFF; cdr3_nt: TGCGCCAGCAGCTTGACCGGAATCGGCGGGGAGCTGTTTTTT
j_call: TRBJ2-5; v_call: TRBV28; clone_size: .; d_call: .; cdr3_length: 11; cdr3_aa: CASRLDETQYF; cdr3_nt: TGTGCCAGCAGACTAGACGAGACCCAGTACTTC
j_call: TRBJ2-7; v_call: TRBV9; clone_size: once; d_call: TRBD2; cdr3_length: 14; cdr3_aa: CASSPRLAGNEQYF; cdr3_nt: TGTGCCAGCAGCCCGCGACTAGCGGGGAACGAGCAGTACTTC
j_call: TRBJ2-3; v_call: TRBV4-1; clone_size: .; d_call: .; cdr3_length: 13; cdr3_aa: CASSQEDVSLQYF; cdr3_nt: TGCGCCAGCAGCCAAGAGGACGTGAGTCTGCAGTATTTT
j_call: TRBJ2-7; v_call: TRBV7-9; clone_size: .; d_call: .; cdr3_length: 15; cdr3_aa: CASSHGSGMTYEQYF; cdr3_nt: TGTGCCAGCAGCCATGGGTCGGGCATGACCTACGAGCAGTACTTC
j_call: TRBJ1-2; v_call: TRBV4-1; clone_size: .; d_call: TRBD1; cdr3_length: 19; cdr3_aa: CASSQDLTGQGELSYGYTF; cdr3_nt: TGCGCCAGCAGCCAAGATTTGACGGGACAGGGGGAGCTTTCCTATGGCTACACCTTC
j_call: TRBJ2-2; v_call: TRBV29-1; clone_size: .; d_call: .; cdr3_length: 11; cdr3_aa: CSGGNTGELFF; cdr3_nt: TGCAGCGGGGGGAACACCGGGGAGCTGTTTTTT
j_call: TRBJ2-1; v_call: TRBV5-1; clone_size: once; d_call: TRBD2; cdr3_length: 20; cdr3_aa: CASSLARASGSPSSYNEQFF; cdr3_nt: TGCGCCAGCAGCTTGGCCCGGGCTAGCGGGAGTCCGAGCTCCTACAATGAGCAGTTCTTC
j_call: TRBJ2-7; v_call: TRBV18; clone_size: once; d_call: .; cdr3_length: 15; cdr3_aa: CASSPPSSEGYEQYF; cdr3_nt: TGTGCCAGCTCACCACCGTCTTCGGAGGGATACGAGCAGTACTTC